The 19 T cell receptor beta chains below come from one sample, sequenced in a study of cytotoxic CD8 clonotypes in ibrutinib-treated CLL. The protocol was immunoSEQ multiplex PCR, while the TCRdb copy is restricted to in-frame clones and leaves out a portion. Of tens of thousands of clones in the sample, 54% were seen once. This specimen consisted of PBMCs, obtained at disease progression, from a patient treated with ibrutinib. These receptors were collected from a human donor with chronic lymphocytic leukemia.

The chain has TRBV7-9 and TRBJ2-4; TRBD1 matches 9 bases. J was trimmed by 0 bases and V by 8 bases; bases with no gene match: 14. The CDR3 runs to 18 residues. In germline, CDR1 is SEHNR, CDR2 FQNEAQ (reference sequence). CDR3 DNA: TGTGCCAGCGGAAAGGCGGGACAGGGAATCTTAGCCAAAAACATTCAGTACTTC. Amino acid sequence: CASGKAGQGILAKNIQYF.

This clone appeared a few times. The chain uses TRBV28 and TRBJ2-1, with TRBD1 matching over 8 bases. The CDR3 has 15 residues. V shed 5 bases, J shed 2 bases, and the junction held 5 bases outside the gene matches. Per the germline V gene, CDR1 is MDHEN and CDR2 is SYDVKM. CDR3 loop: CASSPTGVAYNEQFF. The CDR3 DNA is TGTGCCAGCAGTCCGACAGGGGTGGCCTACAATGAGCAGTTCTTC. The full variable domain, completed using reference TRBV28 and TRBJ2-1, is DVKVTQSSRYLVKRTGEKVFLECVQDMDHENMFWYRQDPGLGLRLIYFSYDVKMKEKGDIPEGYSVSREKKERFSLILESASTNQTSMYLCASSPTGVAYNEQFFGPGTRLTVL.

The chain carries TRBV5-6 and TRBJ2-6, with 12 bases matching TRBD1. The junction had 7 bases not matched to a gene; V was cut back by 5 bases and J by 4 bases. The CDR3 loop spans 17 amino acids. Germline CDR1 and CDR2: SGHDT and YYEEEE. The CDR3 DNA reads as TGTGCCAGCAGTGTGGGACAGGGGGCGCTCGGGGCCAACGTCCTGACTTTC. Translation: CASSVGQGALGANVLTF.

The chain couples TRBV18 to TRBJ1-1, with 7 nucleotides matching TRBD1. Germline V gives CDR1 KGHSH, CDR2 LQKENI. The CDR3 runs to 14 residues. The trim removed 3 bases at V and 4 bases at J, leaving 5 bases unmatched. The CDR3 DNA follows: TGTGCCAGCTCACCCCTAGGACAGGTCACTGAAGCTTTCTTT. Protein: CASSPLGQVTEAFF. The full variable domain, completed using reference TRBV18 and TRBJ1-1, is NAGVMQNPRHLVRRRGQEARLRCSPMKGHSHVYWYRQLPEEGLKFMVYLQKENIIDESGMPKERFSAEFPKEGPSILRIQQVVRGDSAAYFCASSPLGQVTEAFFGQGTRLTVV.

The chain has TRBV6-5 and TRBJ2-5, with no clear D. From germline, CDR1 is MNHEY and CDR2 SVGAGI. The length of the CDR3 is 13 residues. The V gene lost 4 bases and the J gene lost 9 bases, with 15 bases spanning the gap. CDR3 region: CASSSYSSRAQYF. The CDR3 DNA reads as TGTGCCAGCAGTTCCTACAGTAGTCGGGCCCAGTACTTC.

The chain has TRBV30 and TRBJ2-3, with D maybe TRBD2 (7 bases). V dropped 3 bases and J dropped 0 bases, with 10 bases sitting between them. This CDR3 contains 14 residues. Germline V gene lookup returns CDR1 GTSNPN and CDR2 SVGIG (reference sequence). This CDR3 is CAWRRGPSTDTQYF. CDR3 bases: TGTGCCTGGAGGCGGGGGCCTAGCACAGATACGCAGTATTTT.

The chain links TRBV18 to TRBJ2-7; maybe TRBD1 (5 bases). Per the germline V gene, CDR1 is KGHSH and CDR2 is LQKENI. V lost 4 bases to trimming and J lost 12 bases, with 22 bases between them. The CDR3 is 14 residues long. The CDR3 DNA sequence: TGTGCCAGCTCACTTTCGGCCCAGGGTCAAGCAGGGTACTTC. Protein sequence: CASSLSAQGQAGYF. Full variable domain (outside the CDR3, taken from reference TRBV18 and TRBJ2-7): NAGVMQNPRHLVRRRGQEARLRCSPMKGHSHVYWYRQLPEEGLKFMVYLQKENIIDESGMPKERFSAEFPKEGPSILRIQQVVRGDSAAYFCASSLSAQGQAGYFGPGTRLTVT.

There are a few counts of this clone. The rearrangement links TRBV9 to TRBJ1-2; D not certain. V dropped 0 bases and J dropped 7 bases, with 7 bases sitting between them. This CDR3 region has 12 residues. Per germline, CDR1 SGDLS and CDR2 YYNGEE. The CDR3 bases are TGTGCCAGCAGCGTAGCTGGTGGTGGCTACACCTTC. This sequence encodes CASSVAGGGYTF.

The chain uses TRBV6-5 and TRBJ2-7, with 10 bases lining up with TRBD1. Germline trimming cut 0 bases from V and 3 bases from J; bases unmatched to any gene: 2. Germline CDR1 reads MNHEY; CDR2 reads SVGAGI. The CDR3 spans 15 residues. CDR3 nucleotide sequence: TGTGCCAGCAGTTACTCGGGACAGGGGATCTACGAGCAGTACTTC. It yields the protein CASSYSGQGIYEQYF.

This chain connects TRBV6-5 to TRBJ1-1; 7 positions agree with TRBD1. Germline V gene data show CDR1 as MNHEY and CDR2 as SVGAGI. Germline trimming cut 4 bases from V and 0 bases from J; bases unmatched to any gene: 8. This CDR3 is 16 amino acids long. CDR3 amino acids: CASSSQGGAMNTEAFF. DNA of the CDR3: TGTGCCAGCAGTTCCCAGGGGGGGGCAATGAACACTGAAGCTTTCTTT.

The CDR3 region is CASSESGDGNTGELFF. The DNA for the CDR3 is TGCGCCAGCAGTGAGTCTGGAGATGGAAACACCGGGGAGCTGTTTTTT. The genes are TRBV10-1 and TRBJ2-2, with D uncertain. Germline values: CDR1 WNHNN, CDR2 SYGVQD (reference sequence). This CDR3 contains 16 residues. Trimming removed 0 bases at V and 2 bases at J, with 10 bases between.

This clone was counted a few times. This chain joins TRBV4-1 and TRBJ1-4; D is possibly TRBD1 (5 bases). The V end was cut by 2 bases, the J end by 1 base, with 8 bases between. The V gene's germline CDR1 is MGHRA and CDR2 YSYEKL. This CDR3 is 15 amino acids long. CDR3 DNA: TGCGCCAGCAGCCAAAGACAGAGAACTAATGAAAAACTGTTTTTT. It yields the protein CASSQRQRTNEKLFF.

This chain uses TRBV7-8 with TRBJ2-2; D perhaps matches TRBD1 (6 bases). This CDR3 is 16 amino acids long. V lost 5 bases and J 2 bases, leaving 15 bases between the germline ends. Germline assignment: CDR1 SGHVS and CDR2 FQNEAQ. CDR3 nucleotides: TGTGCCAGCAGCCACGGACCTGGGACAAACACCGGGGAGCTGTTTTTT. This sequence encodes CASSHGPGTNTGELFF.

CDR3 in amino acids: CASSSGTSGNTIYF. The CDR3 coding sequence is TGTGCCAGCTCATCCGGGACCTCTGGAAACACCATATATTTT. The genes are TRBV18 and TRBJ1-3, with D possibly being TRBD1 (5 bases). Germline CDR1 reads KGHSH; CDR2 reads LQKENI. This CDR3 has 14 amino acids. V dropped 5 bases and J dropped 0 bases, with 8 bases sitting between them.

The gene calls are TRBV6-5 and TRBJ2-1; TRBD2 aligns across 8 bases. The germline V gene has CDR1 MNHEY and CDR2 SVGAGI. The CDR3 runs to 16 residues. J lost 7 bases, V lost 2 bases, and 10 bases had no gene match. The CDR3 sequence: CASSYITGGAWNEQFF. For the CDR3, the DNA is TGTGCCAGCAGTTACATTACGGGGGGGGCCTGGAATGAGCAGTTCTTC.

The V and J genes are TRBV15 and TRBJ1-1; D gene uncertain. The CDR3 has 14 amino acids. Trimming pared 2 bases from V and 0 bases from J, leaving 7 bases between. Germline CDR1 reads LNHNV; CDR2 reads YYDKDF (reference sequence). CDR3 coding DNA: TGTGCCACCAGCAGACCGGGGATGAACACTGAAGCTTTCTTT. Its translation: CATSRPGMNTEAFF.

The V and J genes are TRBV6-5 and TRBJ2-1, with D uncertain. V lost 6 bases to trimming and J lost 2 bases, with 11 bases between them. Per the germline V gene, CDR1 is MNHEY and CDR2 is SVGAGI. The CDR3 length is 14 residues. The CDR3 bases are TGTGCCAGCAGCCCAAGCGTCCCCTACAATGAGCAGTTCTTC. Translated, it gives CASSPSVPYNEQFF.

This rearrangement joins TRBV7-9 to TRBJ2-1; perhaps TRBD1 as D (5 bases). The V gene's germline CDR1 is SEHNR and CDR2 FQNEAQ (reference sequence). The V end was cut by 7 bases, the J end by 0 bases, with 16 bases between. The CDR3 is made up of 16 amino acids. The DNA of the CDR3 is TGTGCCAGCAACAGCGACAGACAGAGCTCCTACAATGAGCAGTTCTTC. It translates to CASNSDRQSSYNEQFF.

The chain links TRBV30 to TRBJ2-7; D ambiguous. The CDR3 length is 11 residues. Trimming stripped 1 base from V and 5 bases from J, with 6 bases between. Germline loops: CDR1 GTSNPN, CDR2 SVGIG (reference sequence). The CDR3 DNA is TGTGCCTGGAGTGCGGCGCACGAGCAGTACTTC. Protein: CAWSAAHEQYF.